The 14 T cell receptor beta chains listed next were all sequenced from one sample in a study of cytomegalovirus exposure and HLA in healthy donors. PCR primers comprised 60 Vbeta and 13 Jbeta primers. The repertoire was sequenced with immunoSEQ multiplex PCR; TCRdb's copy has only in-frame clones and lacks some. The sample data list around 53,000 clones. Sequences were obtained from PBMCs. These receptors came from a woman in her 30s in good health and CMV-seropositive.

The chain carries TRBV9 and TRBJ1-2, with TRBD1 identical over 8 bases. V dropped 3 bases and J dropped 6; count of bases not matched to a gene: 4. CDR1 and CDR2 (germline): SGDLS, YYNGEE. CDR3 length equals 13 residues. The CDR3 here is CASSGQGRDGYTF. CDR3 coding DNA: TGTGCCAGCAGCGGACAGGGGAGGGATGGCTACACCTTC.

The V and J genes are TRBV10-3 and TRBJ1-6; D is uncertain. Trimming cost V 7 bases and J 7 bases, with 11 bases left between them. CDR1 is ENHRY, CDR2 SYGVKD, per germline. The CDR3 length is 13 residues. The chain's CDR3 is CAITASPNSPLHF. As DNA, the CDR3 is TGTGCCATCACTGCCAGTCCAAATTCACCCCTCCACTTT.

V is TRBV11-2 and J is TRBJ2-1; 13 positions agree with TRBD2. The J segment lost 2 bases and the V segment lost 6 bases, leaving 4 bases of the junction unmatched. The CDR3 is 16 residues long. The germline gives CDR1 SGHAT, CDR2 FQNNGV. CDR3 bases: TGTGCCAGCAGTCGGACTAGCGGGAGCACCTACAATGAGCAGTTCTTC. Its protein product is CASSRTSGSTYNEQFF.

The chain joins TRBV7-9 to TRBJ1-6, with D perhaps TRBD1 (5 bases). Germline CDR1 reads SEHNR; CDR2 reads FQNEAQ (reference sequence). V was shortened by 8 bases and J by 8 bases, with 13 bases between the two germline ends. This CDR3 is 13 amino acids long. CDR3 sequence (DNA): TGTGCCAGCCACTTCGGGGGGGATTCACCCCTCCACTTT. It encodes CASHFGGDSPLHF. Supplemented by reference TRBV7-9 and TRBJ1-6, the full variable domain reads DTGVSQNPRHKITKRGQNVTFRCDPISEHNRLYWYRQTLGQGPEFLTYFQNEAQLEKSRLLSDRFSAERPKGSFSTLEIQRTEQGDSAMYLCASHFGGDSPLHFGNGTRLTVT.

The rearrangement links TRBV7-7 to TRBJ2-2, with D uncertain. In germline, CDR1 is SSHAT, CDR2 FNYEAQ (reference sequence). The CDR3 has 12 residues. CDR3 amino acids: CASQEVAGELFF. The DNA of the CDR3 is TGTGCTAGCCAAGAGGTGGCCGGGGAGCTGTTTTTT.

The chain is built from TRBV4-1 and TRBJ2-1, with D perhaps matching TRBD1 (7 bases). V was trimmed by 8 bases and J by 5 bases, leaving 22 bases between them. The germline V gene encodes CDR1 MGHRA and CDR2 YSYEKL. The CDR3 covers 16 residues. CDR3 residues: CASSRGRTGNDNEQFF. The CDR3 coding sequence is TGCGCCAGCTCTCGGGGGAGGACAGGAAACGACAATGAGCAGTTCTTC.

The chain carries TRBV9 and TRBJ2-7; 8 bases line up with TRBD1. Germline V lookup: CDR1 SGDLS, CDR2 YYNGEE. Germline trimming cut 1 base from V and 5 bases from J; bases unmatched to any gene: 8. The CDR3 length is 15 residues. The CDR3 is CASSVQQGGVHEQYF. DNA for the CDR3: TGTGCCAGCAGCGTACAACAGGGGGGAGTCCACGAGCAGTACTTC.

The chain couples TRBV4-2 to TRBJ2-7, with D tentatively TRBD1 (5 bases). CDR1 is LGHNA and CDR2 is YNFKEQ in the germline V gene. This CDR3 region has 14 residues. Deletions cut 0 bases from V and 3 bases from J, with 9 bases between. The CDR3 region is CASSQDRQSYEQYF. The CDR3 DNA is TGTGCCAGCAGCCAAGATAGACAGAGCTACGAGCAGTACTTC.

The gene calls are TRBV6-1 and TRBJ1-5; D may be TRBD1 (5 bases). The V end was cut by 6 bases, the J end by 1 base, with 13 bases between. The CDR3 sequence is 15 residues long. Looked up from germline, CDR1 is MNHNS and CDR2 is SASEGT. The CDR3 DNA follows: TGTGCCAGCAGACTGGGAGGGGCGAGCAATCAGCCCCAGCATTTT. This codes for CASRLGGASNQPQHF.

The genes are TRBV6-5 and TRBJ1-2; TRBD1 is a possible D gene (6 bases). CDR3 size: 14 residues. The V gene's germline CDR1 is MNHEY and CDR2 SVGAGI. V was clipped by 6 bases and J by 2 bases, with 13 bases between them. The CDR3 loop is CASSDGQTNYGYTF. In nucleotides, the CDR3 is TGTGCCAGCAGCGATGGACAGACGAACTATGGCTACACCTTC.

The chain couples TRBV13 to TRBJ2-1, with TRBD1 as a possible D gene (5 bases). The germline V gene has CDR1 PRHDT and CDR2 FYEKMQ (reference sequence). CDR3 length: 13 amino acids. Trimming removed 5 bases at V and 6 bases at J, with 11 bases between. The CDR3 reads CASSPGRVNEQFF. Written as DNA, the CDR3 is TGTGCCAGCAGCCCCGGCAGGGTCAATGAGCAGTTCTTC. The full variable domain, rest sourced from reference TRBV13 and TRBJ2-1, is AAGVIQSPRHLIKEKRETATLKCYPIPRHDTVYWYQQGPGQDPQFLISFYEKMQSDKGSIPDRFSAQQFSDYHSELNMSSLELGDSALYFCASSPGRVNEQFFGPGTRLTVL.

The rearrangement links TRBV6-1 to TRBJ1-2; tentatively, D is TRBD1 (5 bases). Per the germline V gene, CDR1 is MNHNS and CDR2 is SASEGT. V gave up 6 bases and J gave up 6 bases, with 20 bases separating them. The CDR3 is made up of 15 amino acids. The CDR3 protein is CASRASGVLTDGYTF. DNA of the CDR3: TGTGCCAGCAGGGCCTCTGGGGTATTGACAGATGGCTACACCTTC.

This chain connects TRBV7-2 to TRBJ2-7, with 13 bases identical to TRBD2. This CDR3 has 16 amino acids. In germline, CDR1 is SGHTA, CDR2 FQGNSA. The ends lost 5 bases at V and 5 bases at J; junction bases unmatched: 9. The CDR3 loop reads CASSRTGLAGEDEQYF. DNA of the CDR3: TGTGCCAGCAGCCGAACCGGACTAGCGGGAGAGGACGAGCAGTACTTC.

The chain employs TRBV29-1 and TRBJ1-1; the match to TRBD1 covers 7 bases. The V gene's germline CDR1 is SQVTM and CDR2 ANQGSEA. V lost 6 bases, J lost 5 bases, and 9 bases stayed unmatched. The CDR3 has 13 residues. The chain's CDR3 is CSVATGRRTEAFF. In DNA, the CDR3 is TGCAGCGTCGCGACAGGGAGAAGAACTGAAGCTTTCTTT.